Included here is one T cell receptor (beta chain) sequence, with context. The data were obtained in a study of T cells after yellow fever vaccination. This CDR3 contains 13 residues. V dropped 8 bases and J dropped 6; count of bases not matched to a gene: 6. Germline V gene lookup returns CDR1 LGHNA and CDR2 YSLEER. TCRdb ran MiXCR on the 5' RACE reads and lists one entry per CDR3 protein. The top ten hold 36% of the sample, which has under 80,000 distinct CDR3 sequences, about 7.8% seen once. This rearrangement joins TRBV4-3 to TRBJ2-7; 11 nucleotides align to TRBD2. The specimen comprised CD8+ T cells sorted from PBMCs, sampled 15 days after the yellow fever booster vaccination. The source is a man aged 30 to 45 who received the YFV17D yellow fever vaccine. The DNA for the CDR3 is TGCGCCAGCTGCCGACTAGCGGGAATCGAGCAGTACTTC. Translated, it gives CASCRLAGIEQYF.